This is a list of T cell receptor beta chains from one sample in a study of identical twins. TCRdb independently ran MiXCR on the 5' RACE reads; one entry per CDR3 protein. Here the sample spans 1.5 million or so distinct CDR3 sequences, about 30% being singletons. Sequencing input: cord blood. The receptors were gathered from a newborn girl in good health. Each CDR3 is given with its conserved first and last residue. The D gene is left open where the match is weak. Some rows mark clone size as missing; the rest say once, few, many or name a class of expanded clone.

clone size	J gene	V gene	D gene	CDR3 protein	CDR3 DNA
few	TRBJ2-3	TRBV7-2	TRBD1	CASSVSRQGFVFDTQYF	TGTGCCAGCAGCGTAAGCCGACAGGGTTTTGTTTTTGATACGCAGTATTTT
few	TRBJ2-2	TRBV27	.	CASSLSGGPFTGELFF	TGTGCCAGCAGTTTATCTGGCGGACCCTTCACCGGGGAGCTGTTTTTT
few	TRBJ1-1	TRBV5-1	.	CASSLGGVVTEAFF	TGCGCCAGCAGCTTGGGAGGGGTTGTGACTGAAGCTTTCTTT
.	TRBJ1-2	TRBV5-1	.	CASSSRRGGNYGYTF	TGCGCCAGCAGCTCCCGACGAGGGGGGAACTATGGCTACACCTTC
.	TRBJ1-2	TRBV11-2	TRBD1	CASSSQGAGGGHTF	TGTGCCAGCAGCTCACAGGGGGCGGGAGGTGGCCACACCTTC
few	TRBJ2-4	TRBV27	.	CASSSQGDLAKNIQYF	TGTGCCAGCAGTTCCCAGGGAGACCTAGCCAAAAACATTCAGTACTTC
.	TRBJ1-4	TRBV6-1	.	CASNRNAAGRATNEKLFF	TGTGCCAGCAATCGAAACGCCGCGGGCAGGGCAACTAATGAAAAACTGTTTTTT
.	TRBJ1-6	TRBV7-2	.	CASSLAPPGTWVTNSPLHF	TGTGCCAGCAGCTTAGCGCCGCCCGGGACATGGGTGACGAATTCACCCCTCCACTTT
few	TRBJ2-7	TRBV11-2	.	CASSNTPVHYEQYF	TGTGCCAGCAGTAACACGCCAGTGCACTACGAGCAGTACTTC
few	TRBJ1-4	TRBV5-1	.	CASSLSGRREKLFF	TGCGCCAGCAGCCTGTCAGGGAGGCGAGAAAAACTGTTTTTT
few	TRBJ2-7	TRBV28	TRBD2	CASSFLKTSGIGVRLNNEQYF	TGTGCCAGCAGTTTCCTTAAGACTAGCGGGATCGGCGTGCGCCTCAACAATGAGCAGTACTTC
.	TRBJ1-1	TRBV28	.	CASSLWSLTEGMTEAFF	TGTGCCAGCAGTTTATGGTCCCTGACAGAAGGGATGACTGAAGCTTTCTTT
.	TRBJ2-7	TRBV13	.	CASKAFQGSYEQYF	TGTGCCAGCAAGGCTTTCCAGGGCTCCTACGAGCAGTACTTC
.	TRBJ1-3	TRBV11-3	.	CTGVGADTIYF	TGTACGGGAGTGGGGGCTGACACCATATATTTT
.	TRBJ1-2	TRBV5-1	TRBD1	CASSSTGTGGTGYTF	TGCGCCAGCAGCTCCACCGGGACAGGGGGTACTGGCTACACCTTC
.	TRBJ2-7	TRBV3-1	TRBD2	CASSQDVLAGRGSYEQYF	TGTGCCAGCAGCCAAGATGTACTAGCGGGGCGAGGCTCCTACGAGCAGTACTTC
few	TRBJ1-2	TRBV20-1	.	CSAREGMANYGYTF	TGCAGTGCTAGAGAGGGCATGGCTAACTATGGCTACACCTTC
.	TRBJ1-5	TRBV20-1	.	CSAPMGGQGRQPQHF	TGCAGTGCCCCGATGGGGGGGCAGGGAAGACAGCCCCAGCATTTT
.	TRBJ1-2	TRBV10-3	.	CAIRTDGLNYGYTF	TGTGCCATCAGGACGGACGGTCTTAACTATGGCTACACCTTC
.	TRBJ2-2	TRBV6-1	TRBD2	CASRLAGETGELFF	TGTGCCAGCAGACTAGCGGGAGAGACCGGGGAGCTGTTTTTT
.	TRBJ2-7	TRBV20-1	TRBD2	CSASSPGLAGLSNEQYF	TGCAGTGCTAGTTCCCCGGGACTAGCGGGATTGAGCAATGAGCAGTACTTC
few	TRBJ2-1	TRBV20-1	.	CSASSGSPIYNEQFF	TGCAGTGCTAGTTCCGGCTCGCCGATATACAATGAGCAGTTCTTC
once	TRBJ1-5	TRBV25-1	.	CASSGTGNPPQHF	TGTGCCAGCAGTGGAACGGGCAATCCGCCCCAGCATTTT
few	TRBJ1-2	TRBV7-2	.	CASSLDGGRIYGYTF	TGTGCCAGCAGCCTAGATGGAGGGAGGATCTATGGCTACACCTTC
.	TRBJ2-7	TRBV28	.	CASSPLTGTSYEQYF	TGTGCCAGCAGTCCCCTGACAGGTACATCCTACGAGCAGTACTTC
few	TRBJ2-7	TRBV20-1	TRBD2	CSARDPSGSTYEQYF	TGCAGTGCTAGAGACCCCAGCGGGAGCACCTACGAGCAGTACTTC
many	TRBJ2-7	TRBV10-3	.	CAISELTSSYEQYF	TGTGCCATCAGTGAGTTGACTAGCTCCTACGAGCAGTACTTC
few	TRBJ1-1	TRBV12-3/TRBV12-4	.	CASSFAGQDTEAFF	TGTGCCAGCAGTTTTGCGGGGCAGGACACTGAAGCTTTCTTT
.	TRBJ1-5	TRBV9	.	CASSVVVVVEVGHLNQPQHF	TGTGCCAGCAGCGTAGTAGTAGTAGTCGAAGTTGGGCATCTCAATCAGCCCCAGCATTTT
.	TRBJ2-2	TRBV20-1	.	CSARDRVNTGELFF	TGCAGTGCTAGAGATCGGGTGAACACCGGGGAGCTGTTTTTT
few	TRBJ2-7	TRBV3-1	.	CASSQAGGSGRGYEQYF	TGTGCCAGCAGCCAAGCAGGGGGCAGCGGGAGAGGGTACGAGCAGTACTTC
few	TRBJ1-4	TRBV7-9	.	CASSLRGTVNEKLFF	TGTGCCAGCAGCTTGCGTGGGACTGTTAATGAAAAACTGTTTTTT
few	TRBJ2-1	TRBV14	.	CASSQVGAGQGDNEQFF	TGTGCCAGCAGCCAAGTTGGCGCGGGGCAGGGGGACAATGAGCAGTTCTTC
few	TRBJ2-1	TRBV2	TRBD2	CASSTRTSGNEQFF	TGTGCCAGCAGTACCCGGACTAGCGGGAATGAGCAGTTCTTC
.	TRBJ1-1	TRBV29-1	.	CSVEKGMGTEAFF	TGCAGCGTTGAAAAGGGTATGGGCACTGAAGCTTTCTTT
.	TRBJ2-5	TRBV25-1	.	CASSDKNQETQYF	TGTGCCAGCAGTGACAAAAACCAAGAGACCCAGTACTTC
many	TRBJ1-2	TRBV7-9	.	CASSLSGQADYGYTF	TGTGCCAGCAGCTTAAGTGGGCAGGCTGACTATGGCTACACCTTC
few	TRBJ2-1	TRBV20-1	TRBD2	CSAQMTSGGANEQFF	TGCAGTGCTCAAATGACTAGCGGGGGGGCAAATGAGCAGTTCTTC
few	TRBJ2-1	TRBV12-3/TRBV12-4	.	CASSLVLVGNEQFF	TGTGCCAGCAGTTTAGTGCTAGTGGGCAATGAGCAGTTCTTC
few	TRBJ2-5	TRBV4-1	.	CASSQALVGETQYF	TGCGCCAGCAGCCAAGCGCTAGTCGGAGAGACCCAGTACTTC
.	TRBJ1-5	TRBV6-1	.	CASSEVGPRPNQPQHF	TGTGCCAGCAGTGAAGTTGGCCCCAGGCCCAATCAGCCCCAGCATTTT
few	TRBJ2-5	TRBV10-2	.	CASCWTVQETQYF	TGCGCCAGCTGTTGGACAGTACAAGAGACCCAGTACTTC
.	TRBJ2-2	TRBV20-1	TRBD2	CSARPSGGATGELFF	TGCAGTGCCAGACCTAGCGGGGGGGCCACCGGGGAGCTGTTTTTT
.	TRBJ2-7	TRBV7-8	.	CASSLARTVISYEQYF	TGTGCCAGCAGCTTAGCGAGGACGGTAATCTCCTACGAGCAGTACTTC
many	TRBJ2-1	TRBV20-1	.	CSARDRWGSSYNEQFF	TGCAGTGCTAGAGATCGCTGGGGGAGCTCCTACAATGAGCAGTTCTTC
few	TRBJ2-3	TRBV5-1	TRBD2	CASSLGLAGLGTQYF	TGCGCCAGCAGCTTGGGCCTAGCGGGGCTGGGTACGCAGTATTTT
.	TRBJ1-1	TRBV7-2	.	CASSLDPQGWGNTEAFF	TGTGCCAGCAGCTTAGACCCACAGGGTTGGGGGAACACTGAAGCTTTCTTT
.	TRBJ2-3	TRBV6-6	TRBD2	CASSQGLAGGPGDTQYF	TGTGCCAGCAGCCAGGGATTAGCGGGGGGGCCAGGAGATACGCAGTATTTT
.	TRBJ2-1	TRBV5-4	.	CASSSQPVALYNEQFF	TGTGCCAGCAGCAGTCAACCGGTGGCCCTCTACAATGAGCAGTTCTTC
.	TRBJ1-4	TRBV7-9	.	CASSRREQANEQLFF	TGTGCCAGCAGTCGAAGGGAACAGGCTAATGAACAACTGTTTTTT